Sequencing of this T cell receptor beta chain was carried out in a study of beta chain features in type 1 diabetes. Investigators reverse transcribed all isolated RNA, so they sequenced expressed TCRB transcripts. Repertoires were generated with immunoSEQ multiplex PCR, while TCRdb's copy carries only in-frame clones and drops some. The repertoire has 400,000 to 600,000 clones, 30% of them found once; the top ten carry around 0.065%. There was one heparinised blood draw per donor, averaging about 116 mL. Overall study results and limits: The naive, central memory and Treg TCRB repertoires looked more alike in patients than they did in healthy donors.

This CDR3 region has 11 residues. Germline CDR1 is KGHSH and CDR2 is LQKENI. V was shortened by 5 bases and J by 8 bases, with 7 bases between the two germline ends. This clone came up a few times. Its antigen is still unknown. This sequence was found in a man aged 18 to 30 in good health. The chain links TRBV18 to TRBJ2-1; D is unresolved. Sample: naive CD4+ T cells from blood. The CDR3 reads CASSGPYEQFF. The CDR3 region has the DNA TGTGCCAGCTCAGGGCCGTATGAGCAGTTCTTC.